This TCR beta chain derives from a study of radiation and T cells in renal cell carcinoma. Stated time point: blood 4 weeks post-SBRT, at nephrectomy. Treatment of the sample: 15 Gy SBRT to primary tumor, nephrectomy 4 weeks later. Clear cell pathology was present in this patient's renal cell carcinoma. Whole-study findings and limits: No pretreatment tumor biopsies were available for baseline clonotypes.

Germline lookup yields CDR1 SGHNT and CDR2 YYREEE (reference sequence). V was shortened by 4 bases and J by 6 bases, with 11 bases between the two germline ends. The CDR3 is 13 amino acids. With respect to this clone: The antigen is undetermined.

Repertoires were generated with immunoSEQ multiplex PCR, while TCRdb's copy carries only in-frame clones and drops some. The profile covers 130,000 to 150,000 clones, with 75% to 90% appearing a single time and less than 20% taken by the ten largest. The sample in question was blood, obtained from a patient whose treatment included radiotherapy and nephrectomy. The chain joins TRBV5-4 to TRBJ1-5, with D perhaps TRBD1 (5 bases). This sequence was found in a woman aged 50 to 60 with renal cell carcinoma. The CDR3 loop is CASSLGGVQPQHF. In DNA, the CDR3 is TGTGCCAGCAGCCTGGGAGGGGTTCAGCCCCAGCATTTT.